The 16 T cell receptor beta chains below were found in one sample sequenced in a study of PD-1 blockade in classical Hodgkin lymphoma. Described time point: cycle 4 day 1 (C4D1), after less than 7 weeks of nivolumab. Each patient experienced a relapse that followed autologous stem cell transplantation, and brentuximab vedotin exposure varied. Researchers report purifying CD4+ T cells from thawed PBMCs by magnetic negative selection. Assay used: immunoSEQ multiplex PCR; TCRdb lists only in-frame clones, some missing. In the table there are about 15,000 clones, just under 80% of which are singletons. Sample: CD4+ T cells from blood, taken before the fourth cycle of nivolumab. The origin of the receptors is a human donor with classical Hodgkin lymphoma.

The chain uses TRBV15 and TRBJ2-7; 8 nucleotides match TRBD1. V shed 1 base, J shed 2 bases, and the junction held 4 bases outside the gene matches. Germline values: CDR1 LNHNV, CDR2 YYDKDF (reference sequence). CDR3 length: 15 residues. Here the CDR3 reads CATSRGTGWAYEQYF. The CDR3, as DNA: TGTGCCACCAGCAGAGGGACAGGGTGGGCCTACGAGCAGTACTTC.

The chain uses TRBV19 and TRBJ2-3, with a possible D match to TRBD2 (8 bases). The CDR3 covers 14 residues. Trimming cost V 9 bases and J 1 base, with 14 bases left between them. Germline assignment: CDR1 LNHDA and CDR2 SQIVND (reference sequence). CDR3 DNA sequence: TGTGCCAGCGGTAGCGGGACAGGCACAGATACGCAGTATTTT. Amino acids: CASGSGTGTDTQYF.

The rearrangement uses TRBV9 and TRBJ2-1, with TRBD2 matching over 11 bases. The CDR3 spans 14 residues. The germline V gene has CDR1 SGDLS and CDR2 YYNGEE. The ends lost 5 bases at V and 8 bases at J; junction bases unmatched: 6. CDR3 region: CASSTTSGSYEQFF. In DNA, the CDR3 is TGTGCCAGCAGTACAACTAGCGGGAGTTATGAGCAGTTCTTC.

The chain's CDR3 is CASSLNRVHNEQFF. In nucleotides, the CDR3 is TGTGCCAGTAGTTTGAACAGGGTCCACAATGAGCAGTTCTTC. This chain connects TRBV19 to TRBJ2-1; the D gene is possibly TRBD1 (6 bases). From germline, CDR1 is LNHDA and CDR2 SQIVND (reference sequence). The CDR3 covers 14 residues. V was clipped by 5 bases and J by 5 bases, with 13 bases between them.

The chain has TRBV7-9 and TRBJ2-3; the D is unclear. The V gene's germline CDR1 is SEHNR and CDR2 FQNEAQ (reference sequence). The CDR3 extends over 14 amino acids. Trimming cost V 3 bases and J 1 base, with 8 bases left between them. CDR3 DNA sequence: TGTGCCAGCAGCTTCCAGTGGGGCACAGATACGCAGTATTTT. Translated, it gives CASSFQWGTDTQYF. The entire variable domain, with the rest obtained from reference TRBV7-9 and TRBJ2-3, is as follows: DTGVSQNPRHKITKRGQNVTFRCDPISEHNRLYWYRQTLGQGPEFLTYFQNEAQLEKSRLLSDRFSAERPKGSFSTLEIQRTEQGDSAMYLCASSFQWGTDTQYFGPGTRLTVL.

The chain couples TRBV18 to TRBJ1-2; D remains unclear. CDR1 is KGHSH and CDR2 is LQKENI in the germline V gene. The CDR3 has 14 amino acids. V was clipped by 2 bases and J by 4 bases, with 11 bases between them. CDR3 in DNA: TGTGCCAGCTCACCAAGTCAGAACACCTATGGCTACACCTTC. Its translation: CASSPSQNTYGYTF.

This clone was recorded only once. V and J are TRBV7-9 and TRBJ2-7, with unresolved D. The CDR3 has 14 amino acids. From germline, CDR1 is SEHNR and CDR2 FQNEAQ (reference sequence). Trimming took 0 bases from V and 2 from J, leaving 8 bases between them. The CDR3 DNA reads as TGTGCCAGCAGCTTAGCGCGGCAGGCCTACGAGCAGTACTTC. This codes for CASSLARQAYEQYF.

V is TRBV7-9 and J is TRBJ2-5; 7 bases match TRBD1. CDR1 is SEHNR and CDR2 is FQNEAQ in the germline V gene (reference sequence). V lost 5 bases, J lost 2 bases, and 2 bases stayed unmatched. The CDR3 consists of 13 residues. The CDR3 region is CASSPGQQETQYF. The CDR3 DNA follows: TGTGCCAGCAGCCCGGGACAGCAAGAGACCCAGTACTTC.

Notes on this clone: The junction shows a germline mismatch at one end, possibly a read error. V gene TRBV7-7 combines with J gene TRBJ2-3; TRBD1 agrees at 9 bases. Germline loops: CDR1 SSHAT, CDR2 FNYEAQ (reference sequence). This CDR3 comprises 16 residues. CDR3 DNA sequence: TGTGCTAGCAGCGCACTCGTGACAGGGGGTAGAGATACGCAGTATTTT. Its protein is CASSALVTGGRDTQYF.

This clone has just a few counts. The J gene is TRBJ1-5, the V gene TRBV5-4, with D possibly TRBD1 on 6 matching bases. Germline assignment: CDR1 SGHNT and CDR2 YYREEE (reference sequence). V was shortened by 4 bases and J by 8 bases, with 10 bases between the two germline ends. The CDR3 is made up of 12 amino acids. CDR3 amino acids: CASSLKGEPQHF. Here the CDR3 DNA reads TGTGCCAGCAGCCTAAAGGGGGAGCCCCAGCATTTT.

This CDR3 reads CASSQGGAGGGTDTQYF. CDR3 nucleotides: TGCGCCAGCAGCCAAGGAGGCGCGGGAGGAGGGACAGATACGCAGTATTTT. V is TRBV4-1 and J is TRBJ2-3; 8 bases align to TRBD2. CDR3 length: 17 amino acids. V dropped 1 base and J dropped 3; count of bases not matched to a gene: 9. CDR1 MGHRA and CDR2 YSYEKL come from the germline V gene.

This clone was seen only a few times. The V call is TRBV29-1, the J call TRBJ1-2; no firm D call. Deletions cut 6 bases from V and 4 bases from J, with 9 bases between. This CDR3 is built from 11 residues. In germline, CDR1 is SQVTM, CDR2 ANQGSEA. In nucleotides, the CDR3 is TGCAGCGTCGGAGTTGGCTATGGCTACACCTTC. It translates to CSVGVGYGYTF.

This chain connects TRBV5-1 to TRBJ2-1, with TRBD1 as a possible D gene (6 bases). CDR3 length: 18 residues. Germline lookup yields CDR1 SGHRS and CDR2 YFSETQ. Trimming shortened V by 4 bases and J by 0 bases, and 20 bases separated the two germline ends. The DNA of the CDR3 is TGCGCCAGCAGCAGAACAGTGGACAGCCCCAGCTCCTACAATGAGCAGTTCTTC. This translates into CASSRTVDSPSSYNEQFF.

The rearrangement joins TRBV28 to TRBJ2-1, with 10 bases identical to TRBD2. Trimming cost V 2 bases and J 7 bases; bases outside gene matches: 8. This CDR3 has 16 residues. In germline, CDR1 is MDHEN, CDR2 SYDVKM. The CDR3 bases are TGTGCCAGCAGTTTAGGGAGACTAGCGGGTGGTAATGAGCAGTTCTTC. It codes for CASSLGRLAGGNEQFF.

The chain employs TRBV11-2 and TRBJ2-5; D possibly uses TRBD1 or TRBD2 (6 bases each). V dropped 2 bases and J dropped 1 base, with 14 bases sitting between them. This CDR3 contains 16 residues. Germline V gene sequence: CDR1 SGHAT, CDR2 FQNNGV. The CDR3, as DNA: TGTGCCAGCAGCTTATTCGGAGGGACAACCCAAGAGACCCAGTACTTC. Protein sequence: CASSLFGGTTQETQYF.

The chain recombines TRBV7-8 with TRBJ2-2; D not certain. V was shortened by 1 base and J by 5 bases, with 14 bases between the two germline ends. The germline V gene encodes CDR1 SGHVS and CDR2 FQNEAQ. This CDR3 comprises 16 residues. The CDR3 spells CASSLEGAYVTGELFF. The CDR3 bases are TGTGCCAGCAGCTTAGAGGGCGCCTATGTAACCGGGGAGCTGTTTTTT.